Listed here is a single TCR beta chain. There are 15 residues in the CDR3. Germline CDR1 reads SGHDT; CDR2 reads YYEEEE. V lost 2 bases to trimming and J lost 4 bases, with 14 bases between them. These data come from a study of identifying expanded T cells in peripheral blood. The repertoire was sequenced with immunoSEQ multiplex PCR; TCRdb's copy has only in-frame clones and lacks some. This repertoire shows 50,000 to 70,000 clones, about 87% found once; its top ten account for about 4.5%. The clonotype originates from a person aged 18 to 70 in good health. The chain couples TRBV5-6 to TRBJ2-3, with D perhaps matching TRBD1 (6 bases). Sequenced sample: blood. CDR3 DNA sequence: TGTGCCAGCAGCTTAGGGGGTGAGAGGGCAGATACGCAGTATTTT. Amino acid sequence: CASSLGGERADTQYF.